This T cell receptor beta chain emerged from a study of T-cell reconstitution after alpha-beta-depleted transplantation in children. This clonotype was recorded at least ten times. What it binds is unknown. Broader study findings: Roughly two months post-transplant, alpha-beta T cells reportedly originated from several hundred graft clones that had expanded. Once a year had passed after transplant, T-cell counts and diversity came mostly from newly produced T cells. Recipient T cells and thymic progenitors that survived were the source of the high TCRbeta diversity seen at day 60 in some patients.

Construction of the TCRbeta library involved unique molecular identifiers. TCRdb recomputed calls from the PCR reads with MiXCR, one row per CDR3 protein. The top ten hold approximately 44% of the sample, which has roughly 350,000 distinct CDR3 sequences, 15% to 20% seen once. V was cut by 3 bases and J by 7 bases, with 11 bases left in between. CDR3 size: 13 residues. Germline loops: CDR1 SNHLY, CDR2 FYNNEI. The specimen comprised PBMCs, mostly from graft donor cells, sampled 360 days after TCRalphabeta/CD19-depleted stem cell transplant. This receptor was obtained from a male patient aged 2 to 9 who had a stem cell transplant for acute lymphoblastic leukemia, so the T cells may come from the graft donor. The chain recombines TRBV2 with TRBJ2-3; D may be TRBD1 (5 bases). DNA of the CDR3: TGTGCCAGCAGTGAGCACAGGCTCTATACGCAGTATTTT. It codes for CASSEHRLYTQYF.